This T cell receptor beta chain is drawn from a study of T-cell memory formation after mild COVID-19. Turning to the study itself: Largely donor-specific TCR clusters were found. General study points: The main location of contracting CD4+ clones was CM and EM, and that of contracting CD8+ clones was EMRA. Contracting clones, day 15 to 85, had balanced CD4/CD8, and later expanders favored CD4+.

The authors produced TCR alpha and TCR beta cDNA libraries with sample barcodes and UMIs by 5'RACE using constant-segment primers. Each CDR3 protein is one row after TCRdb ran MiXCR on the 5' RACE reads. The sample yields some 330,000 distinct CDR3 sequences, over 20% seen once. Concerning this clonotype itself: Its antigen is as yet unknown.

This CDR3 is built from 16 residues. Germline V gene data show CDR1 as MNHNS and CDR2 as SASEGT. Germline trimming cut 6 bases from V and 0 bases from J; bases unmatched to any gene: 5. Specimen: PBMCs or a T cell subset sorted from them (not recorded which). The chain recombines TRBV6-1 with TRBJ2-3, with 11 bases identical to TRBD2. The TCR sequence derives from an adult woman who had mild COVID-19 (a few samples of this study predate the infection). Cell type and time point are not known. The CDR3 DNA is TGTGCCAGCAGGTTGACTAGCGGGACGAGCACAGATACGCAGTATTTT. Residues: CASRLTSGTSTDTQYF.